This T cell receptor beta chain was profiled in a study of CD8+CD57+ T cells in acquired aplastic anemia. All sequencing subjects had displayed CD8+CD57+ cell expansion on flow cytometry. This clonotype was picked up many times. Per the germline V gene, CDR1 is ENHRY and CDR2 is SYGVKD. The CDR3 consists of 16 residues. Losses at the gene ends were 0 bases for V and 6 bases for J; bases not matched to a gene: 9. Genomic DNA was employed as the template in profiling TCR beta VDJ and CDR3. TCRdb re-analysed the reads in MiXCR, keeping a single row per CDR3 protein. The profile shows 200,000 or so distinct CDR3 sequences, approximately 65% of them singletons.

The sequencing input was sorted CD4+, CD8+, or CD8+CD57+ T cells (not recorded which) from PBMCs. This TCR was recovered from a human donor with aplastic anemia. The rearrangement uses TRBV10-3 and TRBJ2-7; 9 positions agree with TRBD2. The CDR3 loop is CAISESGGTSRSEQYF. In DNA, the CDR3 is TGTGCCATCAGTGAGTCGGGCGGGACTAGCCGCTCCGAGCAGTACTTC.